These 21 T cell receptor beta chains share one sample of origin, sequenced in a study of CD8+CD57+ T cells in acquired aplastic anemia. It was genomic DNA that served as the template for profiling TCR beta VDJ and CDR3. TCRdb processed the reads anew with MiXCR; each CDR3 protein has one entry. The sample consists of tens of thousands of distinct CDR3 sequences, 55% to 75% of them appearing once. It was patients with CD8+CD57+ cell expansion by flow cytometry who were chosen for sequencing. Material for sequencing was sorted CD4+, CD8+, or CD8+CD57+ T cells (not recorded which) from PBMCs. The source is a human donor with aplastic anemia.

The V call is TRBV25-1, the J call TRBJ1-2; 7 positions agree with TRBD1. This CDR3 is 12 amino acids long. In germline, CDR1 is MGHDK, CDR2 SYGVNS. V was clipped by 6 bases and J by 4 bases; unmatched bases: 2. The CDR3 sequence is CASSPGGYGYTF. The CDR3 DNA sequence: TGTGCCAGCAGCCCAGGGGGCTATGGCTACACCTTC.

For the CDR3, the DNA is TGTGCCACCAGCACCGGGACTAGCGGGAGCGGGCAGTACTTC. Residues: CATSTGTSGSGQYF. The chain has TRBV15 and TRBJ2-7; 14 bases fit TRBD2. After removal of 4 bases from V and 9 bases from J, the junction contained 5 bases not matched to a gene. This CDR3 spans 14 amino acids. Germline-derived CDR1 and CDR2 are LNHNV and YYDKDF (reference sequence).

This clonotype was observed many times. This chain uses TRBV7-3 with TRBJ2-1, with TRBD2 matching over 7 bases. Germline V gives CDR1 SGHTA, CDR2 FQGTGA. The V and J ends lost 8 bases and 2 bases, in that order; junction bases with no gene match: 6. The CDR3 extends over 14 amino acids. The CDR3 loop is CASGEGGPYNEQFF. The CDR3, as DNA: TGTGCCAGCGGTGAGGGAGGGCCCTACAATGAGCAGTTCTTC.

The chain has TRBV29-1 and TRBJ2-7; 9 positions match TRBD2. In germline, CDR1 is SQVTM, CDR2 ANQGSEA. CDR3 length: 13 residues. The junction had 6 bases not matched to a gene; V was cut back by 2 bases and J by 7 bases. CDR3 coding DNA: TGCAGCGTTGAACCGAGCGGGGGGTTTGAGCAGTACTTC. Its protein product is CSVEPSGGFEQYF.

This chain links TRBV25-1 with TRBJ2-7; possible D gene TRBD1, 6 bases. From germline, CDR1 is MGHDK and CDR2 SYGVNS. CDR3 length equals 19 residues. Trimming took 3 bases from V and 3 from J, leaving 27 bases between them. The CDR3 loop reads CASSDLDPANRDRGYEQYF. The CDR3 coding sequence is TGTGCCAGCAGTGACTTGGACCCCGCGAACAGGGATCGAGGCTACGAGCAGTACTTC.

The gene calls are TRBV11-1 and TRBJ2-5; D possibly uses TRBD1 or TRBD2 (5 bases each). V was trimmed by 5 bases and J by 2 bases, leaving 21 bases between them. CDR1 SGHAT and CDR2 FQDESV come from the germline V gene (reference sequence). There are 17 residues in the CDR3. The CDR3 sequence is CASSQVKGSGRQETQYF. The CDR3 DNA sequence: TGTGCCAGCAGCCAAGTTAAGGGGTCGGGAAGGCAAGAGACCCAGTACTTC. The whole variable domain, remainder taken from reference TRBV11-1 and TRBJ2-5, is EAEVAQSPRYKITEKSQAVAFWCDPISGHATLYWYRQILGQGPELLVQFQDESVVDDSQLPKDRFSAERLKGVDSTLKIQPAELGDSAMYLCASSQVKGSGRQETQYFGPGTRLLVL.

The chain couples TRBV5-4 to TRBJ2-3; 9 nucleotides align to TRBD2. After removal of 6 bases from V and 4 bases from J, the junction contained 6 bases not matched to a gene. The CDR3 has 14 amino acids. CDR1 is SGHNT and CDR2 is YYREEE in the germline V gene (reference sequence). The CDR3, as DNA: TGTGCCAGCACGGGGGCGGGAGGGCCAGATACGCAGTATTTT. This translates into CASTGAGGPDTQYF.

Written as DNA, the CDR3 is TGTGCCAGCAGGGGTGCGACAGGGGTTGGCGGCTACACCTTC. Encoded protein: CASRGATGVGGYTF. The chain uses TRBV25-1 and TRBJ1-2, with 8 bases that match TRBD1. Germline V lookup: CDR1 MGHDK, CDR2 SYGVNS. This CDR3 spans 14 amino acids. The V gene end was trimmed by 6 bases and the J gene end by 8 bases; junction bases not matched to a gene: 11.

The chain joins TRBV4-2 to TRBJ2-7, with D possibly matching TRBD1 (6 bases). Germline V lookup: CDR1 LGHNA, CDR2 YNFKEQ. CDR3 length: 14 amino acids. Trimming left V 4 bases short and J 7 bases short, with 17 bases between. CDR3 sequence: CASSPDRNVGEQYF. The DNA for the CDR3 is TGTGCCAGCAGCCCCGACAGGAATGTTGGAGAGCAGTACTTC.

CDR3 nucleotide sequence: TGTGCCATCTCTTGGGACAAAGCAAGCGCAGATACGCAGTATTTT. Translation: CAISWDKASADTQYF. This sequence joins TRBV25-1 and TRBJ2-3; a possible D gene is TRBD1 (6 bases). The CDR3 contains 15 residues. Trimming left V 10 bases short and J 4 bases short, with 21 bases between. Per germline, CDR1 MGHDK and CDR2 SYGVNS.

This sequence joins TRBV7-8 and TRBJ2-5, with a possible D match to TRBD2 (6 bases). V lost 6 bases and J lost 5, with 13 bases in between. Germline V gene data show CDR1 as SGHVS and CDR2 as FQNEAQ. The CDR3 is 13 amino acids. CDR3 sequence: CASRPEGRETQYF. CDR3 DNA sequence: TGTGCCAGCAGGCCCGAGGGGAGGGAGACCCAGTACTTC.

This chain links TRBV15 with TRBJ1-1; possibly TRBD1 for D (5 bases). The CDR3 totals 13 residues. CDR1 is LNHNV and CDR2 is YYDKDF in the germline V gene (reference sequence). The germline V and J ends were trimmed by 5 bases and 1 base, with 8 bases remaining between them. The CDR3 sequence: CATSYGQNTEAFF. The CDR3 region has the DNA TGTGCCACCAGCTACGGACAGAACACTGAAGCTTTCTTT. Full variable domain (outside the CDR3, taken from reference TRBV15 and TRBJ1-1): DAMVIQNPRYQVTQFGKPVTLSCSQTLNHNVMYWYQQKSSQAPKLLFHYYDKDFNNEADTPDNFQSRRPNTSFCFLDIRSPGLGDTAMYLCATSYGQNTEAFFGQGTRLTVV.

This clonotype was seen a few times. The V gene is TRBV7-3, the J gene TRBJ1-1; TRBD1 might be the D (5 bases). The CDR3 covers 13 residues. Germline values: CDR1 SGHTA, CDR2 FQGTGA. Trimming took 3 bases from V and 1 from J, leaving 6 bases between them. This CDR3 is CASSFQGNTEAFF. The CDR3 DNA is TGTGCCAGCAGCTTTCAGGGGAACACTGAAGCTTTCTTT.

The J gene is TRBJ2-7, the V gene TRBV11-2, with D tentatively TRBD1 (6 bases). The germline CDR1 and CDR2 sequences are SGHAT and FQNNGV. The length of the CDR3 is 17 residues. The V gene lost 1 base and the J gene lost 2 bases, with 18 bases spanning the gap. CDR3 loop: CASSLGPGPGTTYEQYF. The CDR3, as DNA: TGTGCCAGCAGCTTAGGACCGGGTCCGGGGACAACCTACGAGCAGTACTTC.

The CDR3 spells CASSERHTPYEQYF. The CDR3 coding sequence is TGCGCCAGCAGTGAAAGGCACACCCCCTACGAGCAGTACTTC. This sequence joins TRBV10-1 and TRBJ2-7; D is ambiguous. Looked up from germline, CDR1 is WNHNN and CDR2 is SYGVQD (reference sequence). The CDR3 has 14 amino acids. V was pared by 3 bases and J by 2 bases, with 11 bases between.

This clonotype has just a few counts. The chain carries TRBV7-6 and TRBJ2-7; tentatively, D is TRBD1 (5 bases). With 0 bases removed from V and 4 bases from J, the gap between germline ends came to 7 bases. Per germline, CDR1 SGHVS and CDR2 FNYEAQ. This CDR3 is built from 13 residues. The DNA for the CDR3 is TGTGCCAGCAGCTTAGCCCAGGGATACGAGCAGTACTTC. Residues: CASSLAQGYEQYF. Full variable domain (outside the CDR3, taken from reference TRBV7-6 and TRBJ2-7): GAGVSQSPRYKVTKRGQDVALRCDPISGHVSLYWYRQALGQGPEFLTYFNYEAQQDKSGLPNDRFSAERPEGSISTLTIQRTEQRDSAMYRCASSLAQGYEQYFGPGTRLTVT.

The chain carries TRBV24-1 and TRBJ1-5; D is perhaps TRBD1 (6 bases). Germline V gene data show CDR1 as KGHDR and CDR2 as SFDVKD. Between the trimmed V and J ends, which lost 7 bases and 7 bases, there was a span of 22 bases. This CDR3 spans 16 amino acids. The CDR3 nucleotides are TGTGCCACCAGCAGCAACAGGGAGGGGTCCGTACAGCCCCAGCATTTT. This encodes CATSSNREGSVQPQHF.

The chain joins TRBV20-1 to TRBJ2-7, with TRBD2 matching over 7 bases. The CDR3 spans 14 residues. Per germline, CDR1 DFQATT and CDR2 SNEGSKA (reference sequence). The V segment lost 3 bases and the J segment 1 base; nucleotides outside the gene matches: 6. CDR3 coding DNA: TGCAGTGCTAGCCCAGCGGGAAGGTCCTACGAGCAGTACTTC. Amino acids: CSASPAGRSYEQYF.

This chain joins TRBV7-9 and TRBJ2-5, with D possibly being TRBD2 (6 bases). Germline V gene lookup returns CDR1 SEHNR and CDR2 FQNEAQ (reference sequence). The CDR3 runs to 15 residues. V was pared by 9 bases and J by 0 bases, with 17 bases between. Here the CDR3 DNA reads TGTGCCAGTCAGGGAGGATACCAAAACCAAGAGACCCAGTACTTC. It is translated as CASQGGYQNQETQYF.

Notes on this clonotype: This could be a read error, since a much larger clone is one nucleotide away. No conserved phenylalanine or tryptophan ends this CDR3, so it is likely a read error. V is TRBV9 and J is TRBJ2-3; D unresolved. The V end lost 3 bases, the J end lost 11 bases, and 19 bases lay between the germline ends. The CDR3 has 14 residues. Germline-derived CDR1 and CDR2 are SGDLS and YYNGEE. The CDR3 region is CASSEIDTSLRQYS. CDR3 nucleotide sequence: TGTGCCAGCAGCGAGATTGACACTTCTTTGAGGCAGTATTCT.

The V call is TRBV10-3, the J call TRBJ2-7, with 8 bases that match TRBD1. This CDR3 contains 13 residues. CDR1 is ENHRY and CDR2 is SYGVKD in the germline V gene. V shed 10 bases and J 4 bases; nucleotides not matched to a gene: 9. Here the CDR3 reads CATLGQGTYEQYF. The CDR3 DNA sequence: TGTGCCACCTTAGGACAGGGCACTTACGAGCAGTACTTC.